This T cell receptor beta chain was obtained from a study of cytomegalovirus exposure and HLA in healthy donors. Across the whole study: Findings of an earlier analysis included more than 90 million unique TCR beta sequences from 190 million or so T cells. Study conclusions and caveats: Upon later analysis, HLA-associated TCR beta chains proved more clonally expanded than other, equally common chains.

The PCR was carried out with 60 Vbeta primers and 13 Jbeta primers. Profiled with immunoSEQ multiplex PCR; TCRdb holds only in-frame clones, not every one. The sample contains approximately 130,000 clones, around 74% of which appear only once. Details on this clone: The antigen is not known.

Healthy donors of bone marrow made up the group. The sequence came from a man aged 25-45 years in good health and CMV-seronegative. What was sequenced was PBMCs.

The CDR3 here is CASSYPDRGNEQFF. In DNA, the CDR3 is TGTGCCAGCAGCTACCCGGACAGGGGTAATGAGCAGTTCTTC. This chain uses TRBV13 with TRBJ2-1; 9 nucleotides align to TRBD1. The CDR3 has 14 amino acids. V was clipped by 4 bases and J by 7 bases; unmatched bases: 5. Germline V gene data show CDR1 as PRHDT and CDR2 as FYEKMQ (reference sequence).